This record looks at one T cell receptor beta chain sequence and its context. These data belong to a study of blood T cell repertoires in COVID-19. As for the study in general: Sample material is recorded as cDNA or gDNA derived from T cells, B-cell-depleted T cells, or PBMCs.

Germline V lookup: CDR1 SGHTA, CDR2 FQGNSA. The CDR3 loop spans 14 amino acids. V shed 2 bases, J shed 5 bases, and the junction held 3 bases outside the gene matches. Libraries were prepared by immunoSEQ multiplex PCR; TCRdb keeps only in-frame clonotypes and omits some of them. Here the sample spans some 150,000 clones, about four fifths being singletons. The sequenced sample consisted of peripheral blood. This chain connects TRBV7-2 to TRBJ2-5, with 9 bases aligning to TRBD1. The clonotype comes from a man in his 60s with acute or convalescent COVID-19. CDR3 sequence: CASSLRQGGETQYF. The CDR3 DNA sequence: TGTGCCAGCAGCTTAAGACAGGGGGGGGAGACCCAGTACTTC.